This TCR beta chain came from a study of T cell repertoires in cytomegalovirus infection. Whole-study context: CMV epitopes, recently identified HLA-C-restricted and well-studied HLA-B-restricted, were used. Public TCR beta signature analysis indicated the presence of both CMV infection and matching HLA type.

This CDR3 comprises 15 residues. V shed 2 bases, J shed 4 bases, and the junction held 3 bases outside the gene matches. The study's findings and limits: Public TCR beta family frequency separated CMV-and-HLA carriers, including in an independent cohort.

This clonotype showed up many times. What it recognizes is unknown. TCRdb redid the calling of the reads with MiXCR, one entry per CDR3 protein. The table has around 540,000 distinct CDR3 sequences, 33% seen once. The chain uses TRBV12-3 or TRBV12-4 and TRBJ2-1; 9 bases are a match to TRBD2. The sequence was obtained from a human donor in good health (CMV status not recorded). Some clones in this sample may be carry-over from other donors' samples. Source: cultured PBMCs, taken from culture after CMV antigen stimulation. CDR3 nucleotides: TGTGCCAGCAGTTTACGACTAGCGGAGTACAATGAGCAGTTCTTC. Its translation: CASSLRLAEYNEQFF.